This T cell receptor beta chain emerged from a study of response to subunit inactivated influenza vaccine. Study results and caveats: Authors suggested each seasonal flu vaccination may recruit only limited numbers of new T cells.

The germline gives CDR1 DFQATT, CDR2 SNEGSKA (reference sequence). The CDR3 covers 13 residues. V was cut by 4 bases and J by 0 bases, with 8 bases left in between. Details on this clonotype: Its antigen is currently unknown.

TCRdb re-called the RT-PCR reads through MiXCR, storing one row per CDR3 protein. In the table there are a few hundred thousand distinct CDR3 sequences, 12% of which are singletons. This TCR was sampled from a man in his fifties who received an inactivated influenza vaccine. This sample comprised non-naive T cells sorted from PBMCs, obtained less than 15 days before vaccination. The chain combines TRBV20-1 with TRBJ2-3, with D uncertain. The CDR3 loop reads CSATSGSTDTQYF. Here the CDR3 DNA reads TGCAGTGCTACCTCCGGGAGCACAGATACGCAGTATTTT.